Listed below are T cell receptor beta chains from one sample, sequenced in a study of shared clonotypes between healthy human individuals. The repertoire was sequenced with immunoSEQ multiplex PCR; TCRdb's copy has only in-frame clones and lacks some. The data hold about 470,000 clones, with around 79% observed a single time. The source material was PBMCs. The receptors originated from a woman between 40 and 50 years old in good health. Some clones in this sample may be carry-over from other donors' samples. CDR3s include the opening cysteine and the closing phenylalanine or tryptophan. Fields, in order: J gene, clone size, D gene, V gene, CDR3 protein, CDR3 DNA. D genes are given only for firm matches. Clone size appears in some rows only: once, few, many, or a class for an expanded clone.

>TRBJ2-7|-|-|TRBV7-2
CASSLTYSRGNGGEQYF
TGTGCCAGCAGCTTAACGTACTCCAGGGGGAACGGGGGTGAGCAGTACTTC
>TRBJ2-1|-|-|TRBV7-8
CASSSDSMNEQFF
TGTGCCAGCAGCTCGGACAGTATGAATGAGCAGTTCTTC
>TRBJ2-3|-|TRBD2|TRBV30
CASTQRESPDTQYF
TGTGCCTCAACTCAGCGGGAGTCGCCAGATACGCAGTATTTT
>TRBJ2-3|-|TRBD2|TRBV19
CASSIGGTSADTQYF
TGTGCCAGTAGTATTGGGGGGACTAGTGCGGATACGCAGTATTTT
>TRBJ2-1|-|TRBD2|TRBV4-3
CASSHPAARRTSGYNEQFF
TGCGCCAGCAGCCATCCCGCTGCCCGACGGACTAGCGGATACAATGAGCAGTTCTTC
>TRBJ2-5|-|TRBD2|TRBV5-1
CASSATSGTETQYF
TGCGCCAGCAGCGCGACTAGCGGGACAGAGACCCAGTACTTC
>TRBJ2-4|-|-|TRBV5-1
CASSLALVREGSKNIQYF
TGCGCCAGCAGCTTGGCCCTTGTGAGGGAAGGGTCCAAAAACATTCAGTACTTC
>TRBJ2-7|-|TRBD1|TRBV27
CASSPYYPGTGRSYEQYF
TGTGCCAGCAGTCCCTACTACCCCGGGACAGGACGCTCCTACGAGCAGTACTTC
>TRBJ1-3|-|-|TRBV28
CASSLWADSGNTIYF
TGTGCCAGCAGTTTATGGGCAGACTCTGGAAACACCATATATTTT
>TRBJ1-1|-|-|TRBV18
CASSPPRDPHTEAFF
TGTGCCAGCTCACCACCCCGGGACCCCCACACTGAAGCTTTCTTT
>TRBJ1-1|-|TRBD1|TRBV30
CAWSVRTGVVTFF
TGTGCCTGGAGTGTACGTACAGGGGTAGTTACTTTCTTT
>TRBJ2-1|many|-|TRBV27
CASSSTRARASYNEQFF
TGTGCCAGCAGTTCCACTCGGGCGCGGGCGTCCTACAATGAGCAGTTCTTC
>TRBJ2-1|-|TRBD2|TRBV5-4
CASSPRTSGGLEQFF
TGTGCCAGCAGCCCCCGGACTAGCGGGGGTTTGGAGCAGTTCTTC
>TRBJ1-1|-|-|TRBV29-1
CSVGGGDGGVNTEAFF
TGCAGCGTTGGTGGAGGAGATGGGGGTGTGAACACTGAAGCTTTCTTT
>TRBJ1-1|-|-|TRBV7-2
CASSLYTEAFF
TGTGCCAGCAGCTTATACACTGAAGCTTTCTTT
>TRBJ2-7|-|-|TRBV30
CAWGSSYEQYF
TGTGCCTGGGGGAGCTCCTACGAGCAGTACTTC
>TRBJ2-5|-|TRBD2|TRBV6-8
CASSYSPTSGSEIETQYF
TGTGCCAGCAGTTACTCGCCTACGAGCGGGAGTGAGATAGAGACCCAGTACTTC
>TRBJ2-6|-|-|TRBV6-4
CASSPPGANVLTF
TGTGCCAGCAGTCCCCCTGGGGCCAACGTCCTGACTTTC
>TRBJ2-3|-|-|TRBV7-2
CASSLLGDVATDTQYF
TGTGCCAGCAGCTTACTAGGGGATGTTGCCACAGATACGCAGTATTTT
>TRBJ1-2|-|TRBD1|TRBV7-3
CASSPGQGQTYGYTF
TGTGCCAGCAGCCCAGGACAGGGACAGACCTATGGCTACACCTTC
>TRBJ2-5|few|TRBD2|TRBV11-3
CASSLRTSGQETQYF
TGTGCCAGCAGCTTAAGGACTAGCGGTCAAGAGACCCAGTACTTC
>TRBJ2-2|-|-|TRBV9
CASSPLQGRNTGELFF
TGTGCCAGCAGCCCTCTACAGGGAAGGAACACCGGGGAGCTGTTTTTT
>TRBJ2-7|-|-|TRBV29-1
CSVRGSGLQTYEQYF
TGCAGCGTGCGGGGATCGGGACTGCAAACCTACGAGCAGTACTTC
>TRBJ2-6|few|-|TRBV7-2
CASSLVRDSGANVLTF
TGTGCCAGCAGCTTAGTTCGCGACTCTGGGGCCAACGTCCTGACTTTC
>TRBJ2-2|many|-|TRBV18
CASSPEGGSNTGELFF
TGTGCCAGCTCACCAGAAGGGGGATCGAACACCGGGGAGCTGTTTTTT
>TRBJ2-7|few|-|TRBV6-5
CASSRTDGGYEQYF
TGTGCCAGCAGTCGGACAGACGGTGGCTACGAGCAGTACTTC
>TRBJ2-7|-|-|TRBV5-1
CASSLAGRSYEQYF
TGCGCCAGCAGCTTGGCGGGGCGATCCTACGAGCAGTACTTC
>TRBJ2-7|-|-|TRBV6-5
CASCLGPAYEQYF
TGTGCCAGCTGCCTAGGACCTGCCTACGAGCAGTACTTC
>TRBJ1-2|-|-|TRBV9
CASSAQVAANYGYTF
TGTGCCAGCAGCGCACAAGTTGCCGCTAACTATGGCTACACCTTC
>TRBJ2-1|-|-|TRBV30
CAQSSYNEQFF
TGTGCTCAAAGCTCCTACAATGAGCAGTTCTTC
>TRBJ1-4|-|-|TRBV7-2
CASSFSGNEKLFF
TGTGCCAGCAGCTTTTCAGGGAATGAAAAACTGTTTTTT
>TRBJ1-5|-|-|TRBV5-4
CASSRDTGNQPQHF
TGTGCCAGCAGTCGGGATACAGGGAATCAGCCCCAGCATTTT
>TRBJ2-1|once|-|TRBV7-8
CASSPGASGYNEQFF
TGTGCCAGCAGCCCAGGGGCTAGCGGTTACAATGAGCAGTTCTTC
>TRBJ2-7|once|TRBD1|TRBV7-9
CASSFYSGTGISYEQYF
TGTGCCAGCAGCTTTTACTCCGGGACAGGGATTTCCTACGAGCAGTACTTC
>TRBJ1-5|-|-|TRBV10-3
CAISEKADTYSNQPQHF
TGTGCCATCAGTGAGAAGGCAGACACCTATAGCAATCAGCCCCAGCATTTT
>TRBJ2-3|-|TRBD1|TRBV7-9
CASTRDRGIDTQYF
TGTGCCAGCACCCGGGACAGGGGAATAGATACGCAGTATTTT
>TRBJ1-4|-|-|TRBV10-2
CASSEAGSHEKLFF
TGCGCCAGCAGTGAAGCAGGTTCTCATGAAAAACTGTTTTTT
>TRBJ2-3|-|-|TRBV5-1
CASSLGGAQDTQYF
TGCGCCAGCAGCTTGGGAGGAGCGCAAGATACGCAGTATTTT
>TRBJ2-2|-|TRBD2|TRBV7-8
CASRTSADANTGELFF
TGTGCCAGCAGAACTAGCGCGGACGCGAACACCGGGGAGCTGTTTTTT
>TRBJ2-1|-|-|TRBV18
CASSPPAHNEQFF
TGTGCCAGCTCACCACCAGCCCACAATGAGCAGTTCTTC
>TRBJ2-4|many|TRBD1|TRBV7-9
CAISGQGSNIQYF
TGTGCCATCTCGGGACAGGGAAGCAACATTCAGTACTTC
>TRBJ2-1|-|TRBD2|TRBV7-6
CASSSTSGPYNEQFF
TGTGCCAGCAGCTCAACTAGCGGGCCTTACAATGAGCAGTTCTTC
>TRBJ1-5|-|-|TRBV7-6
CASSLSVYQPQHF
TGTGCCAGCAGCTTATCGGTCTATCAGCCCCAGCATTTT
>TRBJ2-1|-|TRBD1|TRBV19
CASSRGTGPTYSYNEQFF
TGTGCCAGTAGTAGAGGGACAGGGCCGACCTACTCCTACAATGAGCAGTTCTTC
>TRBJ2-7|-|-|TRBV28
CASSFSLAYPYEQYF
TGTGCCAGCAGTTTCAGTCTAGCTTACCCCTACGAGCAGTACTTC
>TRBJ2-2|few|TRBD1|TRBV7-8
CASSSTGFASTGELFF
TGTGCCAGCAGCTCGACAGGGTTTGCATCCACCGGGGAGCTGTTTTTT
>TRBJ2-3|few|-|TRBV11-3
CASSLETGTDTQYF
TGTGCCAGCAGCTTAGAGACTGGCACAGATACGCAGTATTTT
>TRBJ1-1|-|-|TRBV5-1
CASRGRGEGTEAFF
TGCGCCAGCAGGGGTCGGGGGGAAGGCACTGAAGCTTTCTTT
>TRBJ2-1|-|TRBD2|TRBV6-1
CASSLTSGNYNEQFF
TGTGCCAGCAGCCTGACTAGCGGTAACTACAATGAGCAGTTCTTC
>TRBJ2-6|-|-|TRBV11-3
CASSFSSPSGANVLTF
TGTGCCAGCAGCTTTAGCAGTCCCTCTGGGGCCAACGTCCTGACTTTC
>TRBJ2-1|-|TRBD2|TRBV11-2
CASSLGGGGTSNNEQFF
TGTGCCAGCAGCTTAGGGGGCGGTGGGACTAGCAACAATGAGCAGTTCTTC
>TRBJ2-2|-|-|TRBV20-1
CSARDPRELFF
TGCAGTGCTAGAGACCCCCGGGAGCTGTTTTTT